Each of the 9 T cell receptor beta chains below was sequenced from the same sample in a study of T cell responses to AZD1222 COVID-19 vaccine. The method was immunoSEQ multiplex PCR; TCRdb's version includes in-frame clones alone and lacks a portion of them. The sample contains over 100,000 clones, roughly 94% of which appear only once. The material sequenced was peripheral blood, taken on day 0 of AZD1222 vaccination. These receptor sequences come from an adult in good health.

CDR3 residues: CASSLIGGRGTGELFF. DNA of the CDR3: TGCGCCAGCAGCTTGATTGGCGGGAGGGGGACCGGGGAGCTGTTTTTT. The chain links TRBV5-1 to TRBJ2-2; TRBD2 matches 9 bases. The CDR3 is 16 residues long. Germline CDR1 is SGHRS and CDR2 is YFSETQ. V dropped 1 base and J dropped 5; count of bases not matched to a gene: 6.

This clone has a single count. This chain connects TRBV19 to TRBJ1-5, with TRBD1 identical over 9 bases. The ends lost 6 bases at V and 7 bases at J; junction bases unmatched: 13. The CDR3 extends over 16 amino acids. Germline-derived CDR1 and CDR2 are LNHDA and SQIVND (reference sequence). The CDR3: CASRATGGAISQPQHF. CDR3 bases: TGTGCCAGTAGGGCCACAGGGGGCGCGATATCACAGCCCCAGCATTTT.

V gene TRBV20-1 combines with J gene TRBJ2-1; 10 nucleotides align to TRBD2. Germline CDR1 DFQATT, CDR2 SNEGSKA (reference sequence). CDR3 length equals 17 residues. The junction had 8 bases not matched to a gene; V was cut back by 3 bases and J by 0 bases. The CDR3 region is CSASASGSYSSYNEQFF. The CDR3 coding sequence is TGCAGTGCTAGTGCTAGCGGGAGTTATAGCTCCTACAATGAGCAGTTCTTC.

The CDR3 loop is CASSQDFLGQGTQYF. CDR3 nucleotide sequence: TGCGCCAGCAGCCAAGACTTCTTGGGGCAGGGGACCCAGTACTTC. The J gene is TRBJ2-5, the V gene TRBV4-3, with D perhaps TRBD1 (5 bases). Germline lookup yields CDR1 LGHNA and CDR2 YSLEER. The CDR3 runs 15 residues. V was pared by 0 bases and J by 7 bases, with 15 bases between.

CDR3 loop: CASSVGANTEAFF. For the CDR3, the DNA is TGTGCCAGCTCAGTCGGGGCGAACACTGAAGCTTTCTTT. This chain joins TRBV18 and TRBJ1-1; possible D gene TRBD1, 5 bases. The CDR3 is 13 amino acids. Germline CDR1 and CDR2: KGHSH and LQKENI. V was cut by 5 bases and J by 1 base, with 8 bases left in between.

The chain combines TRBV30 with TRBJ1-6; TRBD1 might be the D (6 bases). Deletions cut 3 bases from V and 9 bases from J, with 12 bases between. There are 13 residues in the CDR3. Germline CDR1 GTSNPN, CDR2 SVGIG (reference sequence). The CDR3 is CAWRGGAGSPLHF. The CDR3 region has the DNA TGTGCCTGGAGGGGGGGCGCGGGTTCACCCCTCCACTTT. Drawing the rest from reference TRBV30 and TRBJ1-6, the complete variable domain is SQTIHQWPATLVQPVGSPLSLECTVEGTSNPNLYWYRQAAGRGLQLLFYSVGIGQISSEVPQNLSASRPQDRQFILSSKKLLLSDSGFYLCAWRGGAGSPLHFGNGTRLTVT.

The chain recombines TRBV6-1 with TRBJ1-5; TRBD1 matches at 10 bases. Germline-derived CDR1 and CDR2 are MNHNS and SASEGT. The CDR3 runs 18 residues. V dropped 4 bases and J dropped 0; count of bases not matched to a gene: 9. CDR3 coding DNA: TGTGCCAGCAGTGCTTGGACAGGGGGATCTTATAGCAATCAGCCCCAGCATTTT. Protein product: CASSAWTGGSYSNQPQHF.

The chain joins TRBV5-4 to TRBJ1-2; the D gene is possibly TRBD1 (6 bases). Trimming cost V 2 bases and J 4 bases, with 9 bases left between them. The germline gives CDR1 SGHNT, CDR2 YYREEE (reference sequence). The CDR3 loop spans 13 amino acids. The chain's CDR3 is CASSFTGSYGYTF. For the CDR3, the DNA is TGTGCCAGCAGCTTTACAGGGAGCTATGGCTACACCTTC.

The chain combines TRBV7-9 with TRBJ1-6; TRBD1 is a possible D gene (5 bases). Per germline, CDR1 SEHNR and CDR2 FQNEAQ (reference sequence). The germline V and J ends were trimmed by 5 bases and 10 bases, with 15 bases remaining between them. There are 14 residues in the CDR3. This CDR3 reads CASSRDGGGSPLHF. The CDR3 DNA sequence: TGTGCCAGCAGCCGGGACGGGGGAGGATCACCCCTCCACTTT.